This T cell receptor (beta chain) came from a study of T cell responses to AZD1222 COVID-19 vaccine. Overall study results and limits: Mostly white British, mostly female donors; authors suggested clonal diversity may be underestimated. With two AZD1222 doses given, Spike-specific TCR breadth and depth both rose.

On this clone: The antigen remains unidentified.

Sequencing was performed with immunoSEQ multiplex PCR; in TCRdb, only in-frame clones are kept and a portion is missing. Found here are roughly 120,000 clones, approximately 85% of them singletons; the top ten hold 3.5% to 4.5%. CDR1 WNHNN and CDR2 SYGVQD come from the germline V gene (reference sequence). The CDR3 contains 14 residues. Unmatched junction bases numbered 12, after V lost 11 bases and J lost 9 bases. This TCR came from an adult who received the AZD1222 COVID-19 vaccine. This specimen was peripheral blood, taken 28 days after the second AZD1222 dose. The chain recombines TRBV10-1 with TRBJ1-6, with 8 bases aligning to TRBD1. The CDR3, as DNA: TGCGCCCCCAAAGAGGTCGACAGGGGTTCACCCCTCCACTTT. This translates into CAPKEVDRGSPLHF.